What follows describes a single T cell receptor beta chain. Method: immunoSEQ multiplex PCR; TCRdb's copy keeps in-frame clones and lacks some. Among around 30,000 clones listed, more than 90% were seen once. These data come from a study of T cell changes during pregnancy in multiple sclerosis. Germline V gene lookup returns CDR1 MDHEN and CDR2 SYDVKM. V lost 2 bases to trimming and J lost 3 bases, with 22 bases between them. There are 18 residues in the CDR3. Material: CD8+ T cells from peripheral blood mononuclear cells, obtained before pregnancy. The rearrangement joins TRBV28 to TRBJ1-1, with D possibly matching TRBD1 (5 bases). This TCR derives from a female donor with multiple sclerosis, enrolled in a pregnancy study. CDR3 sequence (DNA): TGTGCCAGCAGTTTAGGGGGGACGGACATTACGAGGGACACTGAAGCTTTCTTT. Amino acid sequence: CASSLGGTDITRDTEAFF.